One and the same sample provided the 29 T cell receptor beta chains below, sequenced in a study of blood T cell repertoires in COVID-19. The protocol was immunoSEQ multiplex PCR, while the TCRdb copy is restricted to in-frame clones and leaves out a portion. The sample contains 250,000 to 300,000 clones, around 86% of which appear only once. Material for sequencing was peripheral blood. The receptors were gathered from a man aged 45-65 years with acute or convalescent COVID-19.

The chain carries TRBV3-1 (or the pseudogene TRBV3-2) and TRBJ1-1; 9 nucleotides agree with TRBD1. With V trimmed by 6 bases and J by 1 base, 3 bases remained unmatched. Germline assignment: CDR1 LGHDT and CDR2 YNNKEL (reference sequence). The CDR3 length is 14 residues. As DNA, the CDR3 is TGTGCCAGCAGACCGGGACAGGGGAACACTGAAGCTTTCTTT. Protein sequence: CASRPGQGNTEAFF.

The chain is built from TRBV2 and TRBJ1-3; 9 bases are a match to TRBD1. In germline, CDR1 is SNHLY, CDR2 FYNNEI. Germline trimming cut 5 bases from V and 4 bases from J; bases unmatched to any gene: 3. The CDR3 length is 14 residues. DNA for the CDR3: TGTGCCAGCAGTACAGGGGGCACCGGAAACACCATATATTTT. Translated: CASSTGGTGNTIYF.

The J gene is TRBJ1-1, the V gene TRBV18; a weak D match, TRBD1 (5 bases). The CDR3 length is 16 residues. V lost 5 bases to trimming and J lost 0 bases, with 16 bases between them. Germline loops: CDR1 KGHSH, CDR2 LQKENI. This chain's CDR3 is CASSGYGGTMNTEAFF. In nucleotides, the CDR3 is TGTGCCAGCTCAGGTTACGGGGGGACTATGAACACTGAAGCTTTCTTT.

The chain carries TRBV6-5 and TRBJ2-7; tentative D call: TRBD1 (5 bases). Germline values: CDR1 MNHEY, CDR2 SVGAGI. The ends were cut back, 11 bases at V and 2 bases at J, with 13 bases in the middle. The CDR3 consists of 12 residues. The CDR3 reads CAGYDSPYEQYF. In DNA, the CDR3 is TGTGCCGGTTATGACAGTCCCTACGAGCAGTACTTC.

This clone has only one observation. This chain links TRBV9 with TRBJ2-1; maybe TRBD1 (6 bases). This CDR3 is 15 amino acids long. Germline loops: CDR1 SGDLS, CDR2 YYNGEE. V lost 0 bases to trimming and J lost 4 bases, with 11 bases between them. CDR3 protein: CASSVDTGTYNEQFF. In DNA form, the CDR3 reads TGTGCCAGCAGCGTAGATACCGGGACATACAATGAGCAGTTCTTC.

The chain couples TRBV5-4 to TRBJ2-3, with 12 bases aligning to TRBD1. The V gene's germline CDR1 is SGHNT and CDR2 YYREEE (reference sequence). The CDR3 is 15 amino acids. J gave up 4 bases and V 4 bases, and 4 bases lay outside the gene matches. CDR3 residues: CASSAGTGGADTQYF. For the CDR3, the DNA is TGTGCCAGCAGCGCTGGGACAGGGGGCGCAGATACGCAGTATTTT.

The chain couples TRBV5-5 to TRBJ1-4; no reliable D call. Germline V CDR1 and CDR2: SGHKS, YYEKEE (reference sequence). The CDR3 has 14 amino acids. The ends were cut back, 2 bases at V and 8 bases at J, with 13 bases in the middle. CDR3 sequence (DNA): TGTGCCAGCAGCTTTCGATCGGGAGGGGAAAAACTGTTTTTT. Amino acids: CASSFRSGGEKLFF.

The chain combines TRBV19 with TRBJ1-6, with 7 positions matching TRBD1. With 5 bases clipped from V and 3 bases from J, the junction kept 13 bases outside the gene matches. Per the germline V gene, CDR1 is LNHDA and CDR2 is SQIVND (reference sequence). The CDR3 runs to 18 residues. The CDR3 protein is CASSPRTGSYDYNSPLHF. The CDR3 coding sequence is TGTGCCAGTAGTCCCCGGACAGGAAGTTACGACTATAATTCACCCCTCCACTTT.

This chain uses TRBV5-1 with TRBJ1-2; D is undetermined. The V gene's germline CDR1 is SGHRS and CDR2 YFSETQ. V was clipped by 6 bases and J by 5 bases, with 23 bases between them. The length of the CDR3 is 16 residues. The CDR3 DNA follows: TGCGCCAGCAACCGCGGGTCACCGGGAGTAATTTATGGCTACACCTTC. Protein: CASNRGSPGVIYGYTF.

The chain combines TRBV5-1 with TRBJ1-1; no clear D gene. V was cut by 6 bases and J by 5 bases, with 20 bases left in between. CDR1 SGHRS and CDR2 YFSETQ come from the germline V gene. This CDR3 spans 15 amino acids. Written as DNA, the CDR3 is TGCGCCAGCAACCTGGAGGGAGGCCGAGGGACTGAAGCTTTCTTT. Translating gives CASNLEGGRGTEAFF.

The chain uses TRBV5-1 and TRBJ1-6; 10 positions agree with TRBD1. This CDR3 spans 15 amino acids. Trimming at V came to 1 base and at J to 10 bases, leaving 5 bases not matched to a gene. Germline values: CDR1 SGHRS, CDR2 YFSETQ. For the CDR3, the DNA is TGCGCCAGCAGCTTGACCGGGACAGGGGAGTCACCCCTCCACTTT. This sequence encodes CASSLTGTGESPLHF.

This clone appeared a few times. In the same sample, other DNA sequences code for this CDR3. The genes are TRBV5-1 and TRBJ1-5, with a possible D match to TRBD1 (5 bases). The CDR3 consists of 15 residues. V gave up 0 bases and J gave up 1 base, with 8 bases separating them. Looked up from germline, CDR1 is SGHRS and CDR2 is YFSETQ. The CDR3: CASSLAGGSNQPQHF. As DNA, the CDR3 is TGCGCCAGCAGCTTGGCCGGGGGGAGCAATCAGCCCCAGCATTTT.

The CDR3 spells CASSRWDRDYEQYF. Written as DNA, the CDR3 is TGTGCCAGCTCTCGGTGGGACAGGGATTACGAGCAGTACTTC. The chain combines TRBV18 with TRBJ2-7; TRBD1 matches 9 bases. The CDR3 is 14 amino acids. With 6 bases clipped from V and 4 bases from J, the junction kept 7 bases outside the gene matches. Germline CDR1 reads KGHSH; CDR2 reads LQKENI.

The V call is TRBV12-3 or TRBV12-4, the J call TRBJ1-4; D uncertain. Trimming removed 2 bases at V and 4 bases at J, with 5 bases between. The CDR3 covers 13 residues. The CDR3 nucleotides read TGTGCCAGCAGTTTACTCCTTAATGAAAAACTGTTTTTT. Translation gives CASSLLLNEKLFF.

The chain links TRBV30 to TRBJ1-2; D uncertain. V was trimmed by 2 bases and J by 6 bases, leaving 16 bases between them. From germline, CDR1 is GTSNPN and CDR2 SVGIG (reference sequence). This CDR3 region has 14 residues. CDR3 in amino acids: CAWSTNIGLDGYTF. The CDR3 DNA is TGTGCCTGGAGTACAAACATTGGACTGGATGGCTACACCTTC.

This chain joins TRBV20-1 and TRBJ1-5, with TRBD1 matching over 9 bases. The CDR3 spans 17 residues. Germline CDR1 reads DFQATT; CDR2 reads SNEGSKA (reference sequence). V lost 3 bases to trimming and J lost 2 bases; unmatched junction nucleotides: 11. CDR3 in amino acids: CSASFGQGNFGNQPQHF. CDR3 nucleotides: TGCAGTGCTAGTTTCGGACAGGGGAACTTTGGCAATCAGCCCCAGCATTTT.

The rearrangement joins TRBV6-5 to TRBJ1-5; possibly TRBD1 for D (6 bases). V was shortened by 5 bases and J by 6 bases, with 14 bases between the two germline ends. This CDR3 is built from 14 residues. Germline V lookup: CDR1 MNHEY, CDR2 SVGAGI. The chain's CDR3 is CASSPTGLGQPQHF. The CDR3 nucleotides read TGTGCCAGCAGTCCCACAGGGCTTGGTCAGCCCCAGCATTTT.

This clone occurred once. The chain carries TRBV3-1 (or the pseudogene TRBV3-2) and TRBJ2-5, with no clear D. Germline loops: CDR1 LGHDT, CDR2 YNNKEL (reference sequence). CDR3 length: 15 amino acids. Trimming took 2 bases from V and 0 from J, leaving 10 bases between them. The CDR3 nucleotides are TGTGCCAGCAGCCAACCCCTTCCGGACCAAGAGACCCAGTACTTC. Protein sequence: CASSQPLPDQETQYF.

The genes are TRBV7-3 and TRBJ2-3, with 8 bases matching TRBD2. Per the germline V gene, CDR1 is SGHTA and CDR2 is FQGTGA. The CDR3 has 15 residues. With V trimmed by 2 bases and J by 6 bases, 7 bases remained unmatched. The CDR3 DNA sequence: TGTGCCAGCAGCTTAGCGGGGGGTGCCACGGATACGCAGTATTTT. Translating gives CASSLAGGATDTQYF.

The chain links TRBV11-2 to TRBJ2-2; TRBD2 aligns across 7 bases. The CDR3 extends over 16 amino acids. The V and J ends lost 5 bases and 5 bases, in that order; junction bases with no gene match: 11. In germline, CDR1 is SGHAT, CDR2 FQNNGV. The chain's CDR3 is CASSPGYGAGTGELFF. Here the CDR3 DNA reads TGTGCCAGCAGCCCCGGGTATGGAGCGGGGACCGGGGAGCTGTTTTTT.

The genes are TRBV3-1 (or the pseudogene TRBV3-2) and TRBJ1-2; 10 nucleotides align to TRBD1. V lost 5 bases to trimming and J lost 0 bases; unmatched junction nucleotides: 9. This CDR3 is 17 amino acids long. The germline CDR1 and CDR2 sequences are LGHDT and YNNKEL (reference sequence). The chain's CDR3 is CASSEVGQGTTNYGYTF. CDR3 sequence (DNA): TGTGCCAGCAGCGAAGTGGGACAGGGGACTACTAACTATGGCTACACCTTC.

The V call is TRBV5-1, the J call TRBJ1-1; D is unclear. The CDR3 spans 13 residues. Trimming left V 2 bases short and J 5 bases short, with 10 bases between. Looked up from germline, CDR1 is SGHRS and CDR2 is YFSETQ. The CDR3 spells CASSFITSTEAFF. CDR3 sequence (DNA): TGCGCCAGCAGCTTCATTACATCAACTGAAGCTTTCTTT. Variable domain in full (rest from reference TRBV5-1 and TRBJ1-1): KAGVTQTPRYLIKTRGQQVTLSCSPISGHRSVSWYQQTPGQGLQFLFEYFSETQRNKGNFPGRFSGRQFSNSRSEMNVSTLELGDSALYLCASSFITSTEAFFGQGTRLTVV.

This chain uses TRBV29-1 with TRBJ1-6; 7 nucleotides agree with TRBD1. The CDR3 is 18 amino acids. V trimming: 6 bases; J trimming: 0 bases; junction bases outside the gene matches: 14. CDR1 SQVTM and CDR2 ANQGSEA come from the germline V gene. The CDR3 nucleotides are TGCAGCGTATTCTTGGGACAGCAAAAGAGCTCCTATAATTCACCCCTCCACTTT. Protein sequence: CSVFLGQQKSSYNSPLHF.

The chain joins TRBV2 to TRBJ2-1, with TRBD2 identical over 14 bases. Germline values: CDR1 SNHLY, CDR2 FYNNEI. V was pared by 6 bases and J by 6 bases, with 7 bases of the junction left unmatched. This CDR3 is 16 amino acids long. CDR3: CASRDPGTSGGNEQFF. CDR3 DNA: TGTGCCAGCAGGGATCCCGGGACTAGCGGGGGCAATGAGCAGTTCTTC.

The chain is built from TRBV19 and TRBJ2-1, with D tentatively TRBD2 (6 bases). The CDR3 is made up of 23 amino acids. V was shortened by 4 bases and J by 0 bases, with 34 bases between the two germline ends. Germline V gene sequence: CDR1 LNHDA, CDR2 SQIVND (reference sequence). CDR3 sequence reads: CASSRGEYRRSGVAAFSYNEQFF. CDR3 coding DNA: TGTGCCAGTAGTAGGGGGGAGTACAGGCGTTCTGGGGTCGCGGCGTTCTCCTACAATGAGCAGTTCTTC.

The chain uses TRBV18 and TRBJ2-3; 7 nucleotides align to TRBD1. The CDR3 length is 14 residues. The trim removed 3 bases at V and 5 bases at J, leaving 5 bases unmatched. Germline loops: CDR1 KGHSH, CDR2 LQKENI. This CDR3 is CASSPGQILDTQYF. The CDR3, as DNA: TGTGCCAGCTCACCGGGACAGATTCTAGATACGCAGTATTTT.

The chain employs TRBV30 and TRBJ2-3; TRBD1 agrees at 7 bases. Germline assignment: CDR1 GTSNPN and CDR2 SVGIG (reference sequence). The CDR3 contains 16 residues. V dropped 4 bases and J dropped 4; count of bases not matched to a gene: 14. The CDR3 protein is CAWTIPGQSPSDTQYF. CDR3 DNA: TGTGCCTGGACCATCCCGGGACAGAGCCCCTCAGATACGCAGTATTTT.

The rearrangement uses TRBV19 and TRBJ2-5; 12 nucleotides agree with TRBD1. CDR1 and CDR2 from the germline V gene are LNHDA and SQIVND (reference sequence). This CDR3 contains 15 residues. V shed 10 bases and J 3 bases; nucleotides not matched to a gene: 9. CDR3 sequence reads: CATQTGTGGEETQYF. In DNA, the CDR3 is TGTGCCACCCAAACCGGGACAGGGGGCGAAGAGACCCAGTACTTC.

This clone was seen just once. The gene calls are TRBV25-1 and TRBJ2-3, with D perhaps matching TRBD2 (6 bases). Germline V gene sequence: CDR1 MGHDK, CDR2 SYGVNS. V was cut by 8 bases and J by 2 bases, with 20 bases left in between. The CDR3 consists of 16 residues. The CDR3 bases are TGTGCCAGCGCCGTCCATCGGGGAGGCTACACAGATACGCAGTATTTT. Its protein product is CASAVHRGGYTDTQYF. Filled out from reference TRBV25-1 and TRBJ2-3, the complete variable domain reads EADIYQTPRYLVIGTGKKITLECSQTMGHDKMYWYQQDPGMELHLIHYSYGVNSTEKGDLSSESTVSRIRTEHFPLTLESARPSHTSQYLCASAVHRGGYTDTQYFGPGTRLTVL.